These 25 T cell receptor beta chains came from one sample sequenced in a study of vaccination and CD4 T cells after COVID-19. Treatment of the sample: approximately nine-day PBMC culture with coronavirus spike peptide pools or control peptides (ViraFEST assay). Harvesting of the unexposed donor's CD4+ T cells predated the COVID-19 pandemic (2011-2018). At the Johns Hopkins FTIC core, DNA taken from cultured CD4+ T cells was sequenced by way of the Oncomine TCR Beta short-read assay. Genomic DNA was taken out of cultured CD4+ T cells by extraction. TCRdb redid the calling of the PCR reads with MiXCR, one entry per CDR3 protein. Here the sample spans about 10,000 distinct CDR3 sequences, 30% being singletons. These receptors' targets are unknown. Source material: CD4+ T cells from blood, cultured in vitro. These receptors all come from a human donor in good health.

The rearrangement links TRBV28 to TRBJ1-5; TRBD1 agrees at 8 bases. The CDR3 spans 16 residues. Per germline, CDR1 MDHEN and CDR2 SYDVKM. Unmatched junction bases numbered 7, after V lost 4 bases and J lost 2 bases. The CDR3: CASSSRGRWRNQPQHF. CDR3 DNA: TGTGCCAGCAGTTCCAGGGGGCGCTGGCGCAATCAGCCCCAGCATTTT. Using reference TRBV28 and TRBJ1-5 for the parts outside the CDR3, the full variable domain is DVKVTQSSRYLVKRTGEKVFLECVQDMDHENMFWYRQDPGLGLRLIYFSYDVKMKEKGDIPEGYSVSREKKERFSLILESASTNQTSMYLCASSSRGRWRNQPQHFGDGTRLSIL.

The chain recombines TRBV5-1 with TRBJ2-7, with unresolved D. The germline V gene has CDR1 SGHRS and CDR2 YFSETQ. This CDR3 has 13 residues. V shed 0 bases and J shed 3 bases, with 7 bases lying between them. The chain's CDR3 is CASSLEQLYEQYF. CDR3 coding DNA: TGCGCCAGCAGCTTGGAACAGCTCTACGAGCAGTACTTC.

In this sample, this clonotype turned up a few times. This rearrangement joins TRBV19 to TRBJ2-7; tentatively, D is TRBD2 (5 bases). Germline loops: CDR1 LNHDA, CDR2 SQIVND (reference sequence). The CDR3 is made up of 15 amino acids. Deletions cut 5 bases from V and 2 bases from J, with 16 bases between. CDR3 amino acids: CASSYRPGNPYEQYF. CDR3 in DNA: TGTGCCAGTAGTTACCGACCGGGGAATCCCTACGAGCAGTACTTC.

This chain uses TRBV4-2 with TRBJ2-2; D ambiguous. The V end lost 3 bases, the J end lost 2 bases, and 7 bases lay between the germline ends. The CDR3 consists of 14 residues. Germline-derived CDR1 and CDR2 are LGHNA and YNFKEQ. CDR3 loop: CASSHAGNTGELFF. CDR3 bases: TGTGCCAGCAGCCATGCAGGAAACACCGGGGAGCTGTTTTTT.

The chain is built from TRBV19 and TRBJ1-5, with 8 bases fitting TRBD1. Germline-derived CDR1 and CDR2 are LNHDA and SQIVND (reference sequence). The CDR3 loop spans 14 amino acids. V trimming: 2 bases; J trimming: 6 bases; junction bases outside the gene matches: 3. The CDR3 loop reads CASSIQGASQPQHF. The CDR3 DNA sequence: TGTGCCAGTAGTATACAGGGGGCATCTCAGCCCCAGCATTTT.

This sequence joins TRBV25-1 and TRBJ2-7; 7 bases line up with TRBD1. Germline values: CDR1 MGHDK, CDR2 SYGVNS. The CDR3 is 15 amino acids. Trimming at V came to 6 bases and at J to 2 bases, leaving 10 bases not matched to a gene. The CDR3 protein is CASSPANRGTYEQYF. Here the CDR3 DNA reads TGTGCCAGCAGCCCCGCAAACAGGGGTACCTACGAGCAGTACTTC.

The CDR3 region is CASSLGTNRDTPYF. The DNA for the CDR3 is TGTGCCAGCAGTTTGGGGACCAACAGGGATACCCCGTACTTC. The V and J genes are TRBV12-3 or TRBV12-4 and TRBJ2-7, with D perhaps matching TRBD1 (6 bases). V dropped 3 bases and J dropped 12 bases, with 21 bases sitting between them. The CDR3 sequence is 14 residues long.

This clonotype was observed a handful of times. The chain couples TRBV24-1 to TRBJ1-5; D may be TRBD1 (5 bases). CDR3 length: 14 residues. V shed 3 bases and J shed 3 bases, with 8 bases lying between them. Germline V lookup: CDR1 KGHDR, CDR2 SFDVKD. The CDR3 loop is CATSDPGYNQPQHF. CDR3 bases: TGTGCCACCAGTGATCCAGGGTACAATCAGCCCCAGCATTTT.

The genes are TRBV11-3 and TRBJ1-1, with D unclear. The V end lost 6 bases, the J end lost 3 bases, and 14 bases lay between the germline ends. This CDR3 region has 14 residues. Per the germline V gene, CDR1 is SGHNT and CDR2 is YENEEA. In DNA form, the CDR3 reads TGTGCCAGCAGTCAAGCCGCCAGGTACACTGAAGCTTTCTTT. Its protein product is CASSQAARYTEAFF.

The DNA of the CDR3 is TGTGCCAGCAGCTCGATACAGGGGAACGCAGATACGCAGTATTTT. This encodes CASSSIQGNADTQYF. The chain links TRBV11-2 to TRBJ2-3; 7 nucleotides match TRBD1. Germline loops: CDR1 SGHAT, CDR2 FQNNGV. The length of the CDR3 is 15 residues. With V trimmed by 4 bases and J by 4 bases, 8 bases remained unmatched.

The V and J genes are TRBV3-1 and TRBJ2-7; D gene ambiguous. Germline V gene data show CDR1 as LGHDT and CDR2 as YNNKEL (reference sequence). The CDR3 consists of 14 residues. V dropped 4 bases and J dropped 4 bases, with 14 bases sitting between them. The CDR3 DNA sequence: TGTGCCAGCAGCCGAGCTAAGACGGAATACGAGCAGTACTTC. Amino acid sequence: CASSRAKTEYEQYF.

CDR3: CASSLQGTGANVLTF. The CDR3 DNA reads TGTGCCAGCAGCCTACAGGGTACTGGGGCCAACGTCCTGACTTTC. This sequence joins TRBV7-8 and TRBJ2-6; D is possibly TRBD1 (6 bases). V was cut by 5 bases and J by 2 bases, with 10 bases left in between. The CDR3 has 15 residues. Germline loops: CDR1 SGHVS, CDR2 FQNEAQ.

This chain links TRBV27 with TRBJ2-1, with D perhaps assigned TRBD1 or TRBD2 (6 bases each). The germline V gene encodes CDR1 MNHEY and CDR2 SMNVEV (reference sequence). The CDR3 has 14 residues. With 6 bases removed from V and 3 bases from J, the gap between germline ends came to 12 bases. The CDR3 DNA follows: TGTGCCAGCAGCCTAGGGGGGTTCTACAATGAGCAGTTCTTC. Its protein product is CASSLGGFYNEQFF.

The chain uses TRBV20-1 and TRBJ2-7; D is perhaps TRBD2 (6 bases). Germline V gene sequence: CDR1 DFQATT, CDR2 SNEGSKA (reference sequence). Between the trimmed V and J ends, which lost 7 bases and 1 base, there was a span of 8 bases. The CDR3 totals 11 residues. CDR3 loop: CSVGTSYEQYF. CDR3 coding DNA: TGCAGTGTAGGGACTTCCTACGAGCAGTACTTC.

V usage is TRBV27 and J usage is TRBJ1-6, with 9 bases lining up with TRBD1. The CDR3 consists of 14 residues. Trimming cost V 5 bases and J 8 bases; bases outside gene matches: 4. Germline lookup yields CDR1 MNHEY and CDR2 SMNVEV (reference sequence). CDR3 DNA: TGTGCCAGCAGTACCGGGACAGGGCATTCACCCCTCCACTTT. It yields the protein CASSTGTGHSPLHF.

The J gene is TRBJ2-5, the V gene TRBV7-9; TRBD1 matches at 8 bases. This CDR3 contains 12 residues. The germline V gene encodes CDR1 SEHNR and CDR2 FQNEAQ (reference sequence). J was trimmed by 1 base and V by 11 bases; bases with no gene match: 3. The CDR3 spells CAGGQGQETQYF. In DNA form, the CDR3 reads TGTGCCGGAGGACAGGGCCAAGAGACCCAGTACTTC.

The CDR3 region has the DNA TGTGCCCCCCGGACAGGTCCCTACACTGAAGCTTTCTTT. This encodes CAPRTGPYTEAFF. The genes are TRBV21-1 and TRBJ1-1; the table's D gene call, TRBD1, was not cross checked with the DNA. TRBV21-1 is a pseudogene segment. The CDR3 loop spans 13 amino acids.

V usage is TRBV30 and J usage is TRBJ2-3; D uncertain. With 0 bases removed from V and 10 bases from J, the gap between germline ends came to 17 bases. The CDR3 loop spans 14 amino acids. Germline V gene sequence: CDR1 GTSNPN, CDR2 SVGIG (reference sequence). The CDR3 coding sequence is TGTGCCTGGAGTGTATGGAAGGGTGTCGAGGCGCAGTATTTT. It codes for CAWSVWKGVEAQYF.

This chain uses TRBV25-1 with TRBJ2-7; TRBD1 matches 9 bases. The V gene's germline CDR1 is MGHDK and CDR2 SYGVNS. V shed 4 bases and J 6 bases; nucleotides not matched to a gene: 4. The CDR3 is 13 residues long. CDR3 coding DNA: TGTGCCAGCAGTGGGACAGGGGCGGGCGAGCAGTACTTC. Encoded protein: CASSGTGAGEQYF.

This clonotype has just one count. This rearrangement joins TRBV28 to TRBJ2-7; TRBD2 agrees at 8 bases. The CDR3 totals 14 residues. The germline gives CDR1 MDHEN, CDR2 SYDVKM. With 6 bases clipped from V and 6 bases from J, the junction kept 10 bases outside the gene matches. CDR3: CASSLRAGVGEQYF. In DNA, the CDR3 is TGTGCCAGCAGCCTACGAGCGGGAGTAGGCGAGCAGTACTTC.

The table lists this clonotype with a few counts. The J gene is TRBJ2-6, the V gene TRBV20-1; D gene uncertain. This CDR3 is built from 14 residues. V dropped 4 bases and J dropped 2 bases, with 9 bases sitting between them. CDR1 DFQATT and CDR2 SNEGSKA come from the germline V gene (reference sequence). CDR3 DNA sequence: TGCAGTGCTACGCACTTTACTGGGGCCAACGTCCTGACTTTC. Residues: CSATHFTGANVLTF.

The J gene is TRBJ1-1, the V gene TRBV6-5; a possible D gene is TRBD1 (5 bases). V lost 0 bases to trimming and J lost 10 bases, with 24 bases between them. Per the germline V gene, CDR1 is MNHEY and CDR2 is SVGAGI. The CDR3 is 17 residues long. CDR3 nucleotides: TGTGCCAGCAGTTACTCGGGGGGTGGAGGACTGAACACTACAGCTTTCTTT. Its translation is CASSYSGGGGLNTTAFF.

The V and J genes are TRBV20-1 and TRBJ2-3, with D hard to call. In germline, CDR1 is DFQATT, CDR2 SNEGSKA (reference sequence). The V end was cut by 6 bases, the J end by 0 bases, with 19 bases between. The CDR3 covers 16 residues. CDR3 in DNA: TGCAGTGCCTCCACCCCCCCACTTTCTAGCACAGATACGCAGTATTTT. Amino acid sequence: CSASTPPLSSTDTQYF.

This clonotype has only a few counts. The rearrangement joins TRBV6-1 to TRBJ2-7, with a weak D call TRBD2 (5 bases). CDR1 MNHNS and CDR2 SASEGT come from the germline V gene. CDR3 length equals 13 residues. V lost 2 bases and J lost 6, with 11 bases in between. DNA for the CDR3: TGTGCCAGCAGTGAAACCCGAGGGCTCGAGCAGTACTTC. Translation: CASSETRGLEQYF.

This clonotype has only a few counts. The junction departs from the called germline gene at one end, perhaps through a read error. The CDR3 coding sequence is TGTGCCAGCAGCCTAGAGGTTAATAATTCACCCCTCCACTTT. Amino acid sequence: CASSLEVNNSPLHF. The gene calls are TRBV11-2 and TRBJ1-6; the D is unclear. This CDR3 comprises 14 residues. Germline CDR1 SGHAT, CDR2 FQNNGV.